This T cell receptor beta chain derives from a study of blood T cells in healthy people across ages. Using a J-beta primer mix together with a sample-barcoded 5' primer, a second PCR was run for about 6 to 11 cycles. Unique molecular identifiers of 12 random nucleotides labeled each cDNA. At least 2.5 million CDR3-containing paired-end reads were obtained per sample. TCRdb reprocessed the 5' RACE reads with MiXCR, giving one entry per CDR3 protein. The data show about 1.5 million distinct CDR3 sequences, with 40% to 45% seen just once and more than 4% held by the top ten. Trimming cost V 4 bases and J 11 bases, with 15 bases left between them. Germline assignment: CDR1 SGHNT and CDR2 YYREEE (reference sequence). The CDR3 has 12 residues.

This sequence joins TRBV5-4 and TRBJ2-5, with no clear D. The receptor was derived from a woman aged 18-35 years in good health. The sequencing input was blood. The CDR3 DNA reads as TGTGCCAGCAGCGACGTGGCCAATGAGCAGTACTTC. This encodes CASSDVANEQYF.